A selection of T cell receptor beta chains follows, all from one sample in a study of blood T cell repertoires in COVID-19. TCRdb's copy holds only in-frame clones and misses some; the assay was immunoSEQ multiplex PCR. The table lists 200,000 to 300,000 clones, 86% of them singletons. Specimen: PBMCs or T cells enriched from blood (not recorded which). All receptors come from a woman in her thirties or forties with acute COVID-19. Both conserved end residues are part of each CDR3. D genes are given only for firm matches. Some rows have no size entry. The others give once, few or many, or a class for an expanded clone.

j_call v_call clone_size d_call cdr3_aa cdr3_nt
TRBJ1-4 TRBV27 NA TRBD1 CASRGTGGTTNEKLFF TGTGCCAGCAGGGGGACAGGGGGCACAACTAATGAAAAACTGTTTTTT
TRBJ2-1 TRBV19 NA NA CASSISRVELAHNEQFF TGTGCCAGTAGTATTAGCAGGGTGGAATTAGCCCACAATGAGCAGTTCTTC
TRBJ1-5 TRBV29-1 NA NA CSVAGARGQPQHF TGCAGCGTTGCAGGGGCGCGCGGTCAGCCCCAGCATTTT
TRBJ2-7 TRBV5-6 NA NA CASSFEAGESYEQYF TGTGCCAGCAGCTTTGAGGCAGGGGAATCCTACGAGCAGTACTTC
TRBJ2-5 TRBV18 NA TRBD1 CASSDRTGEAGETQYF TGTGCCAGCTCAGATCGGACAGGGGAAGCCGGAGAGACCCAGTACTTC
TRBJ1-5 TRBV5-8 NA NA CASSTDSEGYSNQPQHF TGTGCCAGCAGCACGGATTCCGAGGGTTATAGCAATCAGCCCCAGCATTTT
TRBJ2-2 TRBV5-7 NA TRBD1 CASRGDRGSPYTGELFF TGTGCCAGCAGGGGGGACAGGGGTTCCCCTTACACCGGGGAGCTGTTTTTT
TRBJ2-1 TRBV19 NA NA CASSIPGSNSEQFF TGTGCCAGTAGTATCCCCGGGAGCAATAGTGAGCAGTTCTTC
TRBJ2-5 TRBV29-1 NA TRBD2 CSVDTSGSWETQYF TGCAGCGTTGATACTAGCGGGAGTTGGGAGACCCAGTACTTC
TRBJ2-2 TRBV6-2/TRBV6-3 NA NA CASSYPGLRGRPGELFF TGTGCCAGCAGTTACCCGGGACTCCGAGGCCGTCCCGGGGAGCTGTTTTTT
TRBJ1-1 TRBV14 NA TRBD1 CASSQLGQGNTEAFF TGTGCCAGCAGCCAATTGGGACAGGGGAACACTGAAGCTTTCTTT
TRBJ2-1 TRBV9 NA TRBD2 CASSGLWGGDRNEQFF TGTGCCAGCAGCGGCCTGTGGGGGGGAGATAGGAATGAGCAGTTCTTC
TRBJ2-2 TRBV7-9 NA TRBD1 CASTRTGGTGELFF TGTGCCAGCACACGGACAGGGGGCACCGGGGAGCTGTTTTTT
TRBJ2-2 TRBV19 NA TRBD2 CASQRLAENTGELFF TGTGCCAGTCAACGACTAGCCGAGAACACCGGGGAGCTGTTTTTT
TRBJ2-1 TRBV15 NA NA CATSSEISGNEQFF TGTGCCACCAGCAGTGAGATATCGGGTAATGAGCAGTTCTTC
TRBJ2-5 TRBV24-1 NA NA CATSDSLQETQYF TGTGCCACCAGTGATTCACTACAAGAGACCCAGTACTTC
TRBJ2-3 TRBV29-1 NA TRBD1 CSARTGESTDTQYF TGCAGCGCCCGGACAGGGGAGAGCACAGATACGCAGTATTTT
TRBJ2-1 TRBV2 NA NA CASSARGESYNEQFF TGTGCCAGCAGTGCGCGGGGCGAGTCCTACAATGAGCAGTTCTTC
TRBJ2-5 TRBV14 NA TRBD1 CASSQGAGTGEKTQYF TGTGCCAGCAGCCAAGGGGCCGGGACAGGGGAAAAGACCCAGTACTTC
TRBJ2-7 TRBV7-9 few NA CASSLSVGPRHEQYF TGTGCCAGCAGCTTATCCGTGGGCCCTCGCCACGAGCAGTACTTC
TRBJ2-7 TRBV7-9 NA TRBD1 CASSYDRVEQYF TGTGCCAGCAGCTACGACAGGGTTGAGCAGTACTTC
TRBJ2-5 TRBV6-2/TRBV6-3 NA TRBD2 CASSYGLAGELRETQYF TGTGCCAGCAGTTACGGACTAGCGGGAGAGCTGAGAGAGACCCAGTACTTC
TRBJ1-6 TRBV6-2/TRBV6-3 few NA CASSYNGVSPLHF TGTGCCAGCAGTTACAACGGGGTTTCACCCCTCCACTTT
TRBJ2-1 TRBV9 NA TRBD2 CASSVDGRRYNEQFF TGTGCCAGCAGCGTAGACGGGAGGAGGTACAATGAGCAGTTCTTC